This T cell receptor beta chain was obtained from a study of CD8 T cells in Susac syndrome. There are 16 residues in the CDR3. Trimming cost V 5 bases and J 4 bases, with 20 bases left between them. Germline CDR1 and CDR2: SEHNR and FQNEAQ (reference sequence). Under recently defined diagnostic criteria, the patients with Susac syndrome qualified as having definite or probable disease. An amount of RNA that ranged from roughly 0.45 to 1 ug was reverse transcribed with random hexamers. Amplification of TCR beta CDR3 spanned 54 Vbeta and 13 Jbeta via immunoSEQ multiplex PCR. Via MiXCR, TCRdb re-called the immunoSEQ multiplex PCR reads, giving one row per CDR3 protein. The sample shows about 190,000 distinct CDR3 sequences, 85% to 95% of them seen only once.

The sequence derives from a human donor with Susac syndrome. This rearrangement joins TRBV7-9 to TRBJ1-2; D may be TRBD1 (5 bases). Sequences were obtained from CD8+ T cells from PBMCs. DNA for the CDR3: TGTGCCAGCAGCCCCCTGATGGGAGGGACTCCCTATGGCTACACCTTC. Protein sequence: CASSPLMGGTPYGYTF.